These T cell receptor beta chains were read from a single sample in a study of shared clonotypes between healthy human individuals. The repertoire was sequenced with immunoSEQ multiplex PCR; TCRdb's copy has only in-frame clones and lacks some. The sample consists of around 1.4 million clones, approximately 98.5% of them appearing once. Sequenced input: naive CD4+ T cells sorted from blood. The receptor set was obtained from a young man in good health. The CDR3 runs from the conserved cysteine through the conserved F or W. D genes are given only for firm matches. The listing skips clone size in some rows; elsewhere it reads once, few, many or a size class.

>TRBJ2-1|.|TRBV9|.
CASSVEPGATYNEQFF
TGTGCCAGCAGCGTAGAACCAGGGGCAACCTACAATGAGCAGTTCTTC
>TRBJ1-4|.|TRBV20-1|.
CSARIGKLFF
TGCAGTGCTAGAATTGGAAAACTGTTTTTT
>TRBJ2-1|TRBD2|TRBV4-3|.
CASSQVRPSGRREQFF
TGCGCCAGCAGCCAAGTAAGGCCTAGCGGGAGGCGTGAGCAGTTCTTC
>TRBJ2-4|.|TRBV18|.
CASSLPPGRASRNIQYF
TGTGCCAGCTCTCTTCCTCCGGGACGCGCTTCGAGAAACATTCAGTACTTC
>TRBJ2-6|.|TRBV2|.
CASSEAGAGANVLTF
TGTGCCAGCAGTGAAGCAGGGGCTGGGGCCAACGTCCTGACTTTC
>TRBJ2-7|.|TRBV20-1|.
CSARGRYEQYF
TGCAGTGCTAGAGGCCGATACGAGCAGTACTTC
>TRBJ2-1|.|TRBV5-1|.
CASSLFNYNEQFF
TGCGCCAGCAGCTTGTTCAATTACAATGAGCAGTTCTTC
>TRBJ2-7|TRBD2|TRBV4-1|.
CASSQGSGSSISYEQYF
TGCGCCAGCAGCCAAGGTAGCGGGAGCTCCATCTCCTACGAGCAGTACTTC
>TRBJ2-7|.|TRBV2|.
CASSEVGNEQYF
TGTGCCAGCAGTGAAGTGGGGAACGAGCAGTACTTC
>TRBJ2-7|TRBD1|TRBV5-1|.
CASSLDPGQSYEQYF
TGCGCCAGCAGCTTGGACCCGGGACAGTCCTACGAGCAGTACTTC
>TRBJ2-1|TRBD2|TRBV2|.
CASSPGLAGVLEQFF
TGTGCCAGCAGCCCAGGACTAGCGGGAGTTCTTGAGCAGTTCTTC
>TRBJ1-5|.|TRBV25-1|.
CASSWGYNQPQHF
TGTGCCAGCAGCTGGGGGTATAATCAGCCCCAGCATTTT
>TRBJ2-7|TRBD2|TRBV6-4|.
CASSDSRLAGRGVYEQYF
TGTGCCAGCAGTGACTCCAGACTAGCGGGGAGGGGGGTCTACGAGCAGTACTTC
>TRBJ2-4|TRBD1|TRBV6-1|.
CASSEVRQGHIQYF
TGTGCCAGCAGTGAAGTCCGACAGGGGCACATTCAGTACTTC
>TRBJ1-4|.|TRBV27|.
CASSSAGTLKLFF
TGTGCCAGCAGTTCTGCCGGTACTCTAAAACTGTTTTTT
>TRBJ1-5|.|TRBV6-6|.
CASSVGEPQHF
TGTGCCAGCAGTGTAGGGGAGCCCCAGCATTTT
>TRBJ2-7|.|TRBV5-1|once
CASSLVWDASYEQYF
TGCGCCAGCAGCTTGGTGTGGGACGCAAGCTACGAGCAGTACTTC
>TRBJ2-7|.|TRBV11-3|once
CASSPGQGYEQYF
TGTGCCAGCAGTCCGGGACAAGGCTACGAGCAGTACTTC
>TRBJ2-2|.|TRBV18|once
CASSRDTSNTGELFF
TGTGCCAGCTCACGGGACACCTCGAACACCGGGGAGCTGTTTTTT
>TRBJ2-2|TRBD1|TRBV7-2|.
CASSLTGATGELFF
TGTGCCAGCAGCTTGACAGGGGCCACCGGGGAGCTGTTTTTT
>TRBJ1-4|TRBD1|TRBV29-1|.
CSITGGLGEKLFF
TGCAGTATAACAGGGGGCTTAGGTGAAAAACTGTTTTTT
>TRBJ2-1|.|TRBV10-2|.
CASSEYGRPDFFYNEQFF
TGCGCCAGCAGTGAGTACGGAAGACCCGATTTTTTTTACAATGAGCAGTTCTTC
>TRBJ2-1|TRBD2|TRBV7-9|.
CASSLAGLAGGTSYNEQFF
TGTGCCAGCAGCTTAGCGGGGCTAGCGGGCGGAACCTCCTACAATGAGCAGTTCTTC
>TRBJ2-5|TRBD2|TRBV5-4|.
CASSPGLAVQETQYF
TGTGCCAGCAGCCCGGGGCTAGCGGTACAAGAGACCCAGTACTTC
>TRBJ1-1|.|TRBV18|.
CASSPLALEAFF
TGTGCCAGCTCACCCCTTGCCTTGGAAGCTTTCTTT
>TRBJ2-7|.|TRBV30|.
CACPGTSSAEQYF
TGTGCCTGTCCCGGGACATCAAGCGCCGAGCAGTACTTC
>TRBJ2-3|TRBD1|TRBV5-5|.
CASSLTQGASWDTQYF
TGTGCCAGCAGCTTGACTCAGGGGGCTAGTTGGGATACGCAGTATTTT
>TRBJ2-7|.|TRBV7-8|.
CASSPKEPSSSSYEQYF
TGTGCCAGCAGCCCGAAGGAGCCCTCTTCGAGCTCCTACGAGCAGTACTTC
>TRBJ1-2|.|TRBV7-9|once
CASSRGRESSGYTF
TGTGCCAGCAGCCGGGGCAGGGAGTCTTCTGGCTACACCTTC